This T cell receptor beta chain was observed in a study of radiotherapy plus CTLA-4 blockade in lung cancer. Findings and limits, study-wide: Response was reportedly best predicted by early blood T cell clone dynamics, with interferon-beta. Blood-borne expansion of tumor-derived TCR clones followed radiotherapy plus ipilimumab.

Enrolled patients, whose metastatic non-small-cell lung cancer was chemo-refractory, received focal radiation plus CTLA-4 blockade with ipilimumab. Libraries were prepared by immunoSEQ multiplex PCR; TCRdb keeps only in-frame clonotypes and omits some of them. The data hold 80,000 or so clones, with around 78% observed a single time. For this clone: Its antigen is still unknown.

The germline V gene has CDR1 SGDLS and CDR2 YYNGEE. The V segment lost 0 bases and the J segment 2 bases; nucleotides outside the gene matches: 4. CDR3 size: 16 residues. The gene calls are TRBV9 and TRBJ1-4; 7 bases agree with TRBD1. The receptor was isolated from a human donor with non-small cell lung cancer whose response to radiotherapy plus ipilimumab could not be evaluated. Some clones in this sample may be carry-over from other donors' samples. This sample comprised peripheral blood, obtained from a patient treated with radiotherapy plus ipilimumab. CDR3 residues: CASSVAAGQTNEKLFF. The DNA of the CDR3 is TGTGCCAGCAGCGTAGCCGCGGGACAGACTAATGAAAAACTGTTTTTT.